This T cell receptor (beta chain) was sequenced for a study of cytomegalovirus exposure and HLA in healthy donors listed by TCRdb under 2017. A note on the overall study: The roughly 700 repertoires of the first cohort and the 95 to 150 validation repertoires were produced on the same platform, according to a later analysis. The study was designed to test whether signatures of past pathogen exposure could be identified by cataloging public T cell receptors. A separate validation cohort of 100 to 150 different subjects was used in addition to the roughly 670-subject first cohort. To predict cytomegalovirus infection status, the study brought together high-throughput TCR immunosequencing, statistical association of individual TCRs with disease status, and machine learning. The investigation overall reported the following: All 120 or so repertoires were used to score co-occurrence in the validation cohort in a later analysis, because that analysis had no HLA typing for the cohort. Three of the identified cytomegalovirus-associated TCR beta chains were confirmed in vitro to be specific for cytomegalovirus antigens. In the study, 164 TCR beta chains were listed as associated with cytomegalovirus. Cytomegalovirus status was reported to be diagnosed by the classifier with high specificity and sensitivity in both the original and validation cohorts. According to the authors, the approach could potentially be generalized to other disease states and immunological phenotypes. Subsequent analysis determined that TCRs grouped into clusters in the first cohort also showed a tendency toward co-occurrence across the roughly 110 validation repertoires, and 85% to 95% of cluster scores exceeded 0. Most TCR sequences were seen in very few donors, while some public TCRs were found in many individuals.

Sequences MNHEY (CDR1) and SVGAGI (CDR2) are obtained from the germline V gene. The V and J ends are trimmed by 2 bases and 9 bases, leaving 15 bases between them. The CDR3 numbers 14 residues from cysteine through phenylalanine. CDR3 DNA is the only sequence kept; it has 42 bases, read in frame from the first base. Receptor amplification or capture employed the immunoSEQ multiplex PCR assay. The original pipeline was this. A statistical classification framework was developed to diagnose cytomegalovirus status using the catalog of TCR beta chain sequences. TCRdb took over this immuneACCESS table, retaining in-frame rearrangements with V and J assigned. Such tables are incomplete; in checked studies, under half of the missing clones stem from an unresolved V gene, and the remainder is unexplained. The V and J calls and the clone size are those of that table, but D and trimming were determined from the DNA. The table for this sample lists about 220,000 clones; about nine tenths of them were counted only once. The ten largest clones take up around 1.1% of the sample.

Comments on this clone: Its antigen remains undetermined. No base-level quality is on record; no much larger clone is a single base apart.

Separate from the roughly 700-subject first cohort, the validation cohort of about 130 subjects was the group to which the donors belonged. The sequence is built from TRBV6-5 and TRBJ2-3; a tentative D match to TRBD1 spans 6 bases. The sequenced sample was PBMCs. The receptor was derived from a woman between 18 and 29 years old in good health and CMV-seronegative. The CDR3 region: CASSYEGHSLTQYF. The sequence in DNA is TGTGCCAGCAGTTACGAGGGACACAGTTTGACGCAGTATTTT.